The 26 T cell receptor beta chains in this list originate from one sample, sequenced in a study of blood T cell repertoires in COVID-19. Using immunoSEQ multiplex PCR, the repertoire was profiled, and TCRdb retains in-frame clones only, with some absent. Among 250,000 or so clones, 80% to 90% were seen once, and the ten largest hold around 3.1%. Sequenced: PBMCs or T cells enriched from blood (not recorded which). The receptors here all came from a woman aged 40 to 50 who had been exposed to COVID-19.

This CDR3 reads CSTGTAGETQYF. The CDR3 DNA reads as TGCAGCACGGGGACAGCGGGGGAGACCCAGTACTTC. The chain joins TRBV29-1 to TRBJ2-5; perhaps D is TRBD1 or TRBD2 (7 bases each). This CDR3 has 12 residues. Per germline, CDR1 SQVTM and CDR2 ANQGSEA. V was trimmed by 8 bases and J by 5 bases, leaving 15 bases between them.

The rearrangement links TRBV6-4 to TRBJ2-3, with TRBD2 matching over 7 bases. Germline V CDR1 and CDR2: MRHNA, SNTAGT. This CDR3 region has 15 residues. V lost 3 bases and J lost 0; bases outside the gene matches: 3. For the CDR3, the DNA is TGTGCCAGCAGTGAGCTAGCGGCTAGCACAGATACGCAGTATTTT. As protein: CASSELAASTDTQYF.

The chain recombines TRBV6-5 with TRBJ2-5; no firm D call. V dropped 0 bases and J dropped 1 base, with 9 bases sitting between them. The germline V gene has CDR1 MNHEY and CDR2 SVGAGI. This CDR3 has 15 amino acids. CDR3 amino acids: CASSYSIRGQETQYF. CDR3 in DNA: TGTGCCAGCAGTTACTCAATACGCGGCCAAGAGACCCAGTACTTC.

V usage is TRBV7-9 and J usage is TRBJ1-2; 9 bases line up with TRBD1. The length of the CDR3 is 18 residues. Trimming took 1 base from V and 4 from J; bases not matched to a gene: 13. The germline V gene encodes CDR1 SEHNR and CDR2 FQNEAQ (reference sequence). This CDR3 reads CASSLGDLQGATIYGYTF. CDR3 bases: TGTGCCAGCAGCTTAGGAGATTTACAGGGGGCAACTATCTATGGCTACACCTTC.

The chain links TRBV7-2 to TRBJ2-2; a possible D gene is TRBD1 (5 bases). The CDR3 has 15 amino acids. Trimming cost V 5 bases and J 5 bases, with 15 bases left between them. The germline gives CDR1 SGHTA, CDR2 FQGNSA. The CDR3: CASSERIQDTGELFF. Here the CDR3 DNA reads TGTGCCAGCAGCGAAAGGATACAGGATACCGGGGAGCTGTTTTTT.

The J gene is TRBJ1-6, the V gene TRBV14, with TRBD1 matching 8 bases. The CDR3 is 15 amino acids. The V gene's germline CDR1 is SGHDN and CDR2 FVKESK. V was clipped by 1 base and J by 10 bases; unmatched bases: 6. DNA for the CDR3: TGTGCCAGCAGCCAAGGAGGCAGGGGGCGATCACCCCTCCACTTT. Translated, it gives CASSQGGRGRSPLHF.

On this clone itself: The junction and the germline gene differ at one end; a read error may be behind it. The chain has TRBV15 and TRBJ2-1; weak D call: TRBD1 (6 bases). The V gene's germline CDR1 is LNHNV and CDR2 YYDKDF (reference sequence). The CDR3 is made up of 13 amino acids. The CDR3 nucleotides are TGTGCCACCAGCAGAGAAGGACAGTCCGCAGTGGTCTTC. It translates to CATSREGQSAVVF.

The CDR3 bases are TGTGCCAGCAGCAATTTCGGGGCTAGCGGGAGGGCCGTCAGCGATACGCAGTATTTT. Translated, it gives CASSNFGASGRAVSDTQYF. V gene TRBV21-1 combines with J gene TRBJ2-3; TRBD2, the D gene given by the table, was not confirmed from the DNA. TRBV21-1 counts as a pseudogene. CDR3 length: 19 residues.

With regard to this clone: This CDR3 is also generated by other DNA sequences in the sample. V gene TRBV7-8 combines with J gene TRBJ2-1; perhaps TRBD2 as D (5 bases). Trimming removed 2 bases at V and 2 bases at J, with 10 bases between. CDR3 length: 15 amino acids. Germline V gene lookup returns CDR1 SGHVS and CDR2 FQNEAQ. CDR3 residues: CASSLYGGPYNEQFF. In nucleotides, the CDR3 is TGTGCCAGCAGCTTATACGGAGGCCCCTACAATGAGCAGTTCTTC.

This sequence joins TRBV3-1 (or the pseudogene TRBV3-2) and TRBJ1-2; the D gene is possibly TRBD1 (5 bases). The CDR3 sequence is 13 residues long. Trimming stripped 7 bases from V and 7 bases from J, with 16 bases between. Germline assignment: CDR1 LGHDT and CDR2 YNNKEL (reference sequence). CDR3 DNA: TGTGCCAGCACCCAGGGCCCTCTCCGTGGCTACACCTTC. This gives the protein CASTQGPLRGYTF.

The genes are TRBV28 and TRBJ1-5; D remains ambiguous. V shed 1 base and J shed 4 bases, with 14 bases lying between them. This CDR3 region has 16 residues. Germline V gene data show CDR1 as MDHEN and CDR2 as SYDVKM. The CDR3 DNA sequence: TGTGCCAGCAGTTTATTTAAGGAACGGAGGAATCAGCCCCAGCATTTT. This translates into CASSLFKERRNQPQHF.

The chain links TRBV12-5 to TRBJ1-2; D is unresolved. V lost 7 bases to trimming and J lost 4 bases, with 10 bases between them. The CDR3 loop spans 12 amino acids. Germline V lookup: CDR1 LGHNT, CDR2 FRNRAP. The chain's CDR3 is CASAVALYGYTF. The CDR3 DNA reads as TGTGCTAGTGCCGTAGCCCTCTATGGCTACACCTTC.

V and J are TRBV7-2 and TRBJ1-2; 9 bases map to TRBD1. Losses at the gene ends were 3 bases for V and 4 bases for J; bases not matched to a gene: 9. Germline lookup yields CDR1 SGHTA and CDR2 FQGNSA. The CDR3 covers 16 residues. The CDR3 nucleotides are TGTGCCAGCAGCTTCTCCGGGACAGGGTCCTCCTATGGCTACACCTTC. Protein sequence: CASSFSGTGSSYGYTF.

The CDR3 loop reads CASNLSGGRSYEQYV. CDR3 DNA: TGTGCCAGCAATCTATCAGGGGGGAGGTCCTACGAGCAGTACGTC. This chain joins TRBV2 and TRBJ2-7; TRBD1 might be the D (7 bases). V dropped 7 bases and J dropped 1 base, with 17 bases sitting between them. The CDR3 has 15 residues. CDR1 SNHLY and CDR2 FYNNEI come from the germline V gene.

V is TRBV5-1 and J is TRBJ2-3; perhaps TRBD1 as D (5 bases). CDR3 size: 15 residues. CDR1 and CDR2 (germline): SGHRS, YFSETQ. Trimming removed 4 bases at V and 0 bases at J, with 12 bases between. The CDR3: CASSPLGASTDTQYF. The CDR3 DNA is TGCGCCAGCAGCCCCTTAGGGGCAAGCACAGATACGCAGTATTTT.

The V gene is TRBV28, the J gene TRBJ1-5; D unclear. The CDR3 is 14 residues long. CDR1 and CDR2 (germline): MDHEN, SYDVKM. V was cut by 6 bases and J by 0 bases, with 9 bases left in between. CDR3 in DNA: TGTGCCAGCAGCCCGTCACTTAGCAATCAGCCCCAGCATTTT. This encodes CASSPSLSNQPQHF. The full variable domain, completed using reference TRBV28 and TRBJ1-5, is DVKVTQSSRYLVKRTGEKVFLECVQDMDHENMFWYRQDPGLGLRLIYFSYDVKMKEKGDIPEGYSVSREKKERFSLILESASTNQTSMYLCASSPSLSNQPQHFGDGTRLSIL.

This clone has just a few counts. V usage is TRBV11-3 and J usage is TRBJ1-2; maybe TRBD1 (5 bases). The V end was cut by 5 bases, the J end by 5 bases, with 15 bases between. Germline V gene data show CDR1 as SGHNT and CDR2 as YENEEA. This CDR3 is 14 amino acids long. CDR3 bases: TGTGCCAGCAGCCGCGGAGGGACCGAGTATGGCTACACCTTC. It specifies CASSRGGTEYGYTF.

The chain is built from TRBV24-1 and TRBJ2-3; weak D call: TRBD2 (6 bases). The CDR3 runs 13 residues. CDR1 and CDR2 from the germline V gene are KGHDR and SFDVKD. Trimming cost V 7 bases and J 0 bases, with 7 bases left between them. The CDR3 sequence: CATRGGSTDTQYF. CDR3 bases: TGTGCCACCAGGGGGGGAAGCACAGATACGCAGTATTTT.

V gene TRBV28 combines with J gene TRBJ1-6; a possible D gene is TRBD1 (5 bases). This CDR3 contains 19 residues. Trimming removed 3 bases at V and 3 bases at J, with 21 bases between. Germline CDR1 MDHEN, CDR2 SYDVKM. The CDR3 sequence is CASSFPLPHDRYYNSPLHF. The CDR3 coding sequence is TGTGCCAGCAGTTTCCCTCTACCCCATGACAGATACTATAATTCACCCCTCCACTTT.

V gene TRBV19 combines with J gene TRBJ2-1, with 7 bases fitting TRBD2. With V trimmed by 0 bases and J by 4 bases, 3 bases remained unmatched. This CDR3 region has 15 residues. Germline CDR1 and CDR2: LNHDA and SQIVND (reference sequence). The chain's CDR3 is CASSIEPGRYNEQFF. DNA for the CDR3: TGTGCCAGTAGTATAGAGCCCGGGAGGTACAATGAGCAGTTCTTC. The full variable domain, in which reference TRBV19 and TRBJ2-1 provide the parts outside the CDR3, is DGGITQSPKYLFRKEGQNVTLSCEQNLNHDAMYWYRQDPGQGLRLIYYSQIVNDFQKGDIAEGYSVSREKKESFPLTVTSAQKNPTAFYLCASSIEPGRYNEQFFGPGTRLTVL.

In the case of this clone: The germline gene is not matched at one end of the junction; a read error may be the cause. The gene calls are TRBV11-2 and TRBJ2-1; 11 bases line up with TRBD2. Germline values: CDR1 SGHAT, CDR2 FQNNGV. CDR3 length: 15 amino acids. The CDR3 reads CASRLAGGPSVEQFF. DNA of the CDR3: TGTGCCAGCAGATTAGCGGGGGGGCCGTCTGTTGAGCAGTTCTTC.

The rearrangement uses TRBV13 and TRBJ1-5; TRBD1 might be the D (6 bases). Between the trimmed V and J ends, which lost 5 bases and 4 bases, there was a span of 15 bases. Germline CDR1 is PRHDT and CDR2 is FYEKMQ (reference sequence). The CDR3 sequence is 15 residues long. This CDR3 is CASSPPGGRNQPQHF. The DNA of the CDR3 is TGTGCCAGCAGCCCCCCGGGGGGCAGGAATCAGCCCCAGCATTTT.

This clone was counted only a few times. CDR3 protein: CASSPGTGLMNYGYTF. CDR3 bases: TGCGCCAGCAGCCCTGGGACAGGTCTAATGAACTATGGCTACACCTTC. This chain uses TRBV5-1 with TRBJ1-2, with 8 positions matching TRBD1. Losses at the gene ends were 4 bases for V and 2 bases for J; bases not matched to a gene: 10. The CDR3 has 16 amino acids. Per the germline V gene, CDR1 is SGHRS and CDR2 is YFSETQ. Full variable domain (remainder filled in from reference TRBV5-1 and TRBJ1-2): KAGVTQTPRYLIKTRGQQVTLSCSPISGHRSVSWYQQTPGQGLQFLFEYFSETQRNKGNFPGRFSGRQFSNSRSEMNVSTLELGDSALYLCASSPGTGLMNYGYTFGSGTRLTVV.

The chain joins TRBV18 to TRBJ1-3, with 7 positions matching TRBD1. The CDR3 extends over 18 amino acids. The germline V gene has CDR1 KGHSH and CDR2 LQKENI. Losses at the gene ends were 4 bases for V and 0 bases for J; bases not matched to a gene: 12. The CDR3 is CASSRSNRGIDSGNTIYF. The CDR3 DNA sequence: TGTGCCAGCTCACGGAGTAACAGGGGTATAGACTCTGGAAACACCATATATTTT.

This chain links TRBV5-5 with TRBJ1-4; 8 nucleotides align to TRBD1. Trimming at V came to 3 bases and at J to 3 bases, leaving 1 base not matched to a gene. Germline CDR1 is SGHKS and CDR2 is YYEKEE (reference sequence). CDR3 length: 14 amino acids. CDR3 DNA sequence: TGTGCCAGCAGCTCGACAGGGGCTAATGAAAAACTGTTTTTT. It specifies CASSSTGANEKLFF.

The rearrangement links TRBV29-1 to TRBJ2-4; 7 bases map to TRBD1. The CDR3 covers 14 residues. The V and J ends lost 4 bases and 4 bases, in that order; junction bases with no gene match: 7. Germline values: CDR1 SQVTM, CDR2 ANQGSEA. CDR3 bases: TGCAGCGTTGGACGAGCAGGGGGTAAAAACATTCAGTACTTC. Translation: CSVGRAGGKNIQYF.